What follows describes a single TCR beta chain. There are many counts of this clonotype. The antigen it recognizes is unknown. Nothing much larger sits one base from this clone, and base qualities are not available. The data were taken from a study of T cell repertoires in cytomegalovirus infection (dated by TCRdb to the late 2010s). With respect to the entire study: Donor HLA type was relevant to the analysis, because carriage of CMV infection together with the matching HLA type was indicated by public TCR beta signatures.

The CDR3 goes from the cysteine to the phenylalanine over 13 residues. The retained sequence is limited to the CDR3, 39 bases, with the frame set at the first base. CDR1 and CDR2, looked up from the germline V gene (reference sequence), are DFQATT and SNEGSKA. Ends trimmed: V by 5 bases, J by 6 bases; bases unmatched to a gene: 7. Broader findings and caveats from the paper: In the ex vivo response, HLA-C-restricted CMV-specific TCR beta clonotypes were dominant, and in two of eight donors the single most frequent clonotype came from this HLA-C-restricted group. In both this cohort and an independent cohort of several hundred donors, the cumulative frequency of public TCR beta family members distinguished carriers of CMV infection plus the relevant HLA type.

The listed sequencing device is Illumina HiSeq 1500. TCRdb ran its own pipeline on the public reads, namely fastp trimming at Q25 and MiXCR clone calling, and kept in-frame beta chains. A single entry per CDR3 protein holds the most common genes and DNA from its merged rows. The sample profile shows 210,000 or so distinct CDR3 sequences; approximately 7% of them were found once. The top ten constitute more than 5.5% of the sample. The sequence was obtained from a human donor in good health (CMV status not recorded). Some clones in this sample may be carry-over from other donors' samples. The sequenced material came from PBMCs. Recombination connected TRBV20-1 to TRBJ1-1; 9 bases in between match TRBD1. The nucleotides are TGCAGTGCTGACCGGGACAGGGCGCCTGAAGCTTTCTTT. Protein translation: CSADRDRAPEAFF.